These T cell receptor beta chains were read from a single sample in a study of memory CD4+ T cells and cytomegalovirus serostatus. The repertoire was sequenced with immunoSEQ multiplex PCR; TCRdb's copy has only in-frame clones and lacks some. The sample carries over 65,000 clones, roughly three quarters recorded once. The sequencing input was memory CD4+ T cells from blood. These receptors originate from an adult in good health and CMV-seropositive. CDR3s include the opening cysteine and the closing phenylalanine or tryptophan. Fields, in order: CDR3 DNA, CDR3 protein, clone size, J gene, D gene, V gene. The D gene is left open where the match is weak. For some rows the clone size is stated as once, few or many, or as a class when expanded; others skip it.

TGTGCCAGCAGCTCCAGACTTGAGACCCAGTACTTC CASSSRLETQYF few TRBJ2-5 . TRBV7-2
TGTGCCAGCAGCCAAGTACGTGGTTTGCGTGAGCAGTACTTC CASSQVRGLREQYF . TRBJ2-7 . TRBV28
TGTGCCAGTAGTATAGGCGGGAATTCACCCCTCCACTTT CASSIGGNSPLHF . TRBJ1-6 . TRBV19
TGTGCCAGCAGCTATGGACTCAGCTCCTACAATGAGCAGTTCTTC CASSYGLSSYNEQFF . TRBJ2-1 . TRBV11-2
TGTGCCAGCAGTTCGGGACAGGGACGGCTCCGGGATGGCTACACCTTC CASSSGQGRLRDGYTF . TRBJ1-2 TRBD1 TRBV7-2
TGTGCCAGCAGTGAAGTCACAGGGATTACTCAGCCCCAGCATTTT CASSEVTGITQPQHF . TRBJ1-5 . TRBV2
TGTGCCAGCAGCCGACAGGGGGTGAGGGCAGATACGCAGTATTTT CASSRQGVRADTQYF . TRBJ2-3 TRBD1 TRBV11-2
TGCAGCGCCGTCAGGGGGGACACTGAAGCTTTCTTT CSAVRGDTEAFF . TRBJ1-1 TRBD1 TRBV29-1
TGTGCCTCCGGAGGGAAGGACAACGAGCAGTACTTC CASGGKDNEQYF . TRBJ2-7 . TRBV27
TGTGCCAGCAGCTTGCGGGGCCTCAGGAGCAATCAGCCCCAGCATTTT CASSLRGLRSNQPQHF . TRBJ1-5 . TRBV7-2